One sample yielded the 19 T cell receptor beta chains listed below, sequenced in a study of T cell responses to AZD1222 COVID-19 vaccine. The method was immunoSEQ multiplex PCR; TCRdb's version includes in-frame clones alone and lacks a portion of them. This table holds about 110,000 clones, about 91% found once. The starting material was peripheral blood, obtained on day 0 of AZD1222 vaccination. Every receptor here comes from an adult in good health.

The chain uses TRBV7-9 and TRBJ1-5; the match to TRBD1 covers 12 bases. The CDR3 contains 17 residues. Germline CDR1 is SEHNR and CDR2 is FQNEAQ (reference sequence). Trimming at V came to 3 bases and at J to 1 base, leaving 4 bases not matched to a gene. The CDR3 nucleotides are TGTGCCAGCAGCTTCGGGACAGGGGGCATCAGCAATCAGCCCCAGCATTTT. This gives the protein CASSFGTGGISNQPQHF. Combining the CDR3 with reference TRBV7-9 and TRBJ1-5 gives the whole variable domain DTGVSQNPRHKITKRGQNVTFRCDPISEHNRLYWYRQTLGQGPEFLTYFQNEAQLEKSRLLSDRFSAERPKGSFSTLEIQRTEQGDSAMYLCASSFGTGGISNQPQHFGDGTRLSIL.

This chain connects TRBV9 to TRBJ2-1; no clear D gene. This CDR3 comprises 16 residues. The V end was cut by 0 bases, the J end by 2 bases, with 12 bases between. The germline CDR1 and CDR2 sequences are SGDLS and YYNGEE. Here the CDR3 reads CASSVEPVNAYNEQFF. The CDR3 DNA follows: TGTGCCAGCAGCGTAGAGCCAGTTAATGCCTACAATGAGCAGTTCTTC.

The V call is TRBV6-5, the J call TRBJ1-3; TRBD1 might be the D (5 bases). Germline values: CDR1 MNHEY, CDR2 SVGAGI. Trimming removed 7 bases at V and 1 base at J, with 11 bases between. The length of the CDR3 is 14 residues. The CDR3 nucleotides are TGTGCCAGCACCTGGGGACCATCTGGAAACACCATATATTTT. This translates into CASTWGPSGNTIYF.

The V call is TRBV9, the J call TRBJ2-5, with a weak D call TRBD2 (6 bases). Per the germline V gene, CDR1 is SGDLS and CDR2 is YYNGEE. With 0 bases removed from V and 1 base from J, the gap between germline ends came to 10 bases. The CDR3 is 15 residues long. DNA of the CDR3: TGTGCCAGCAGCGTAGGGAGGGATTTCCAAGAGACCCAGTACTTC. Protein: CASSVGRDFQETQYF. Looking up the rest from reference TRBV9 and TRBJ2-5 gives the full variable domain: DSGVTQTPKHLITATGQRVTLRCSPRSGDLSVYWYQQSLDQGLQFLIQYYNGEERAKGNILERFSAQQFPDLHSELNLSSLELGDSALYFCASSVGRDFQETQYFGPGTRLLVL.

The chain recombines TRBV29-1 with TRBJ2-6; D unresolved. Per the germline V gene, CDR1 is SQVTM and CDR2 is ANQGSEA. The CDR3 has 13 residues. Trimming removed 6 bases at V and 1 base at J, with 7 bases between. The CDR3 DNA follows: TGCAGCGTAGGGAATTCTGGGGCCAACGTCCTGACTTTC. Translated, it gives CSVGNSGANVLTF.

This chain joins TRBV4-2 and TRBJ1-2; maybe TRBD1 (5 bases). Germline lookup yields CDR1 LGHNA and CDR2 YNFKEQ. V gave up 4 bases and J gave up 5 bases, with 11 bases separating them. CDR3 size: 13 residues. The CDR3 region is CASSLQDKYGYTF. The CDR3 DNA is TGTGCCAGCAGCCTACAGGACAAATATGGCTACACCTTC.

The genes are TRBV7-2 and TRBJ2-4; 7 nucleotides align to TRBD2. Germline V gene lookup returns CDR1 SGHTA and CDR2 FQGNSA. The CDR3 length is 14 residues. The V gene end was trimmed by 2 bases and the J gene end by 8 bases; junction bases not matched to a gene: 6. In DNA, the CDR3 is TGTGCCAGCAGCTTAAGCCGGGGGGTAGACATTCAGTACTTC. Translation: CASSLSRGVDIQYF.

The chain links TRBV10-2 to TRBJ2-3; 8 positions match TRBD2. The CDR3 has 17 amino acids. The germline V gene encodes CDR1 WSHSY and CDR2 SAAADI. The V and J ends lost 0 bases and 4 bases, in that order; junction bases with no gene match: 9. CDR3 protein: CASSESASGSVADTQYF. The CDR3 DNA sequence: TGCGCCAGCAGTGAGTCGGCCAGCGGGAGCGTCGCAGATACGCAGTATTTT.

V and J are TRBV6-5 and TRBJ1-1, with 7 bases that match TRBD1. The CDR3 covers 16 residues. Germline V gives CDR1 MNHEY, CDR2 SVGAGI. V trimming: 0 bases; J trimming: 0 bases; junction bases outside the gene matches: 4. CDR3 sequence: CASSYSQGGMNTEAFF. For the CDR3, the DNA is TGTGCCAGCAGTTACTCTCAGGGGGGCATGAACACTGAAGCTTTCTTT.

This clone was detected a few times. V usage is TRBV7-2 and J usage is TRBJ2-7, with 9 bases fitting TRBD2. Per germline, CDR1 SGHTA and CDR2 FQGNSA. This CDR3 spans 14 amino acids. V gave up 5 bases and J gave up 7 bases; unmatched junction bases: 9. DNA of the CDR3: TGTGCCAGCAGCCAGGGACTAGCTACAGGGGAGCAGTACTTC. As protein: CASSQGLATGEQYF. Full variable domain (remainder filled in from reference TRBV7-2 and TRBJ2-7): GAGVSQSPSNKVTEKGKDVELRCDPISGHTALYWYRQSLGQGLEFLIYFQGNSAPDKSGLPSDRFSAERTGGSVSTLTIQRTQQEDSAVYLCASSQGLATGEQYFGPGTRLTVT.

The genes are TRBV15 and TRBJ1-2, with D perhaps TRBD1 (5 bases). Germline lookup yields CDR1 LNHNV and CDR2 YYDKDF (reference sequence). Trimming left V 6 bases short and J 0 bases short, with 8 bases between. The CDR3 is 13 amino acids. The CDR3 sequence: CATRDTTNYGYTF. CDR3 nucleotide sequence: TGTGCCACCAGGGACACCACTAACTATGGCTACACCTTC. The whole variable domain, remainder taken from reference TRBV15 and TRBJ1-2, is DAMVIQNPRYQVTQFGKPVTLSCSQTLNHNVMYWYQQKSSQAPKLLFHYYDKDFNNEADTPDNFQSRRPNTSFCFLDIRSPGLGDTAMYLCATRDTTNYGYTFGSGTRLTVV.

The chain uses TRBV5-1 and TRBJ2-2, with D maybe TRBD1 (5 bases). The V and J ends lost 5 bases and 0 bases respectively, with 8 bases between them. CDR3 length: 14 amino acids. From germline, CDR1 is SGHRS and CDR2 YFSETQ. CDR3 sequence: CASRQVANTGELFF. DNA of the CDR3: TGCGCCAGCAGACAGGTCGCGAACACCGGGGAGCTGTTTTTT.

The chain is built from TRBV6-6 and TRBJ2-3, with TRBD2 matching over 11 bases. Trimming took 2 bases from V and 9 from J; bases not matched to a gene: 7. Germline V gene data show CDR1 as MNHNY and CDR2 as SVGAGI (reference sequence). The CDR3 covers 15 residues. Written as DNA, the CDR3 is TGTGCCAGCAGTTACGGGACTAGCGGTCCTGGGACGCAGTATTTT. It specifies CASSYGTSGPGTQYF.

The V call is TRBV11-3, the J call TRBJ1-1; D possibly corresponds to TRBD1 (5 bases). Trimming removed 1 base at V and 0 bases at J, with 15 bases between. CDR1 and CDR2 from the germline V gene are SGHNT and YENEEA. CDR3 size: 17 residues. The DNA of the CDR3 is TGTGCCAGCAGCTTAGGTCCCGGCCAGGGTATGAACACTGAAGCTTTCTTT. Amino acid sequence: CASSLGPGQGMNTEAFF.

The rearrangement uses TRBV19 and TRBJ1-4; 7 bases are a match to TRBD1. Germline loops: CDR1 LNHDA, CDR2 SQIVND (reference sequence). The CDR3 is 14 amino acids. V was pared by 3 bases and J by 5 bases, with 3 bases of the junction left unmatched. The CDR3 sequence is CASSMQGVNEKLFF. CDR3 coding DNA: TGTGCCAGTAGTATGCAGGGGGTCAATGAAAAACTGTTTTTT.

The V call is TRBV6-5, the J call TRBJ1-3; no clear D gene. The V gene lost 7 bases and the J gene lost 0 bases, with 7 bases spanning the gap. CDR3 length: 13 amino acids. In germline, CDR1 is MNHEY, CDR2 SVGAGI. The CDR3 protein is CASTITSGNTIYF. DNA of the CDR3: TGTGCCAGCACTATCACCTCTGGAAACACCATATATTTT.

The chain recombines TRBV9 with TRBJ2-3, with D possibly matching TRBD1 (5 bases). The CDR3 sequence is 16 residues long. In germline, CDR1 is SGDLS, CDR2 YYNGEE. The V gene lost 0 bases and the J gene lost 0 bases, with 11 bases spanning the gap. CDR3 sequence: CASSVAPRQSTDTQYF. For the CDR3, the DNA is TGTGCCAGCAGCGTAGCTCCGAGACAGAGCACAGATACGCAGTATTTT. Supplemented by reference TRBV9 and TRBJ2-3, the full variable domain reads DSGVTQTPKHLITATGQRVTLRCSPRSGDLSVYWYQQSLDQGLQFLIQYYNGEERAKGNILERFSAQQFPDLHSELNLSSLELGDSALYFCASSVAPRQSTDTQYFGPGTRLTVL.

The CDR3 DNA reads TGTGCCAGCAGACCCTCTGACAGGGGCGGAGGCTACACCTTC. Its translation is CASRPSDRGGGYTF. The chain joins TRBV5-6 to TRBJ1-2; 8 bases are a match to TRBD1. This CDR3 is 14 amino acids long. V shed 5 bases, J shed 8 bases, and the junction held 11 bases outside the gene matches. Germline V gene data show CDR1 as SGHDT and CDR2 as YYEEEE.

V and J are TRBV4-1 and TRBJ1-6; D ambiguous. Trimming left V 1 base short and J 7 bases short, with 14 bases between. Germline assignment: CDR1 MGHRA and CDR2 YSYEKL. The CDR3 spans 16 residues. CDR3 amino acids: CASSQGVLGNNSPLHF. CDR3 DNA: TGCGCCAGCAGCCAAGGGGTCCTGGGGAACAATTCACCCCTCCACTTT.